This record looks at one TCR beta chain sequence and its context. What it recognizes is unknown. The sample's treatment: some 20 received Ad26.COV2.S at low or high dose, single or two shots; five or six received placebo; per-sample allocation not given. Sampling was performed 63 days after the first vaccine or placebo injection. Adults aged 18-55 years in Boston included the donor. Vaccine was an Ad26 vector expressing Wuhan-strain SARS-CoV-2 spike. The table came from immunoSEQ multiplex PCR; TCRdb's copy has only in-frame clones and leaves some out. The sample has roughly 420,000 clones; roughly nine tenths are singletons. The sample is drawn from a study of Ad26.COV2.S vaccination and SARS-CoV-2 variants. Findings and caveats of the study: Greater spike-specific TCR breadth was seen in vaccine recipients than in placebo recipients.

V lost 3 bases and J 3 bases, leaving 17 bases between the germline ends. The CDR3 loop spans 16 amino acids. CDR1 is KGHSH and CDR2 is LQKENI in the germline V gene. The sample here was peripheral blood, taken in a trial of Ad26.COV2.S vaccine versus placebo. The TCR was taken from a person between 18 and 59 years old who received the Ad26.COV2.S COVID-19 vaccine or a placebo. This rearrangement joins TRBV18 to TRBJ1-1; D is uncertain. In DNA form, the CDR3 reads TGTGCCAGCTCACCTACTCTCCGACACGGAGACACTGAAGCTTTCTTT. Amino acid sequence: CASSPTLRHGDTEAFF.